This TCR beta chain was found in a study of T-cell memory formation after mild COVID-19. Broader study findings: Contracting clones from day 15 to 85 showed balanced CD4/CD8; later expanders favored CD4+. Those CD4+ clones that contracted were mainly in CM and EM (CD8+ ones in EMRA). Second-wave clones that peaked on day 37 lacked confirmed SARS-CoV-2 specificity.

V was pared by 5 bases and J by 6 bases, with 13 bases between. Germline CDR1 SGHTA, CDR2 FQGNSA. This CDR3 contains 13 residues. This clonotype was seen repeatedly, ten times or more. Its target is unknown. TCRdb recomputed calls from the 5' RACE reads with MiXCR, one row per CDR3 protein. The sample records fewer than 250,000 distinct CDR3 sequences, 10% to 13% being singletons. The sequenced material came from PBMCs or a T cell subset sorted from them (not recorded which). V and J are TRBV7-2 and TRBJ2-5; no reliable D call. The source of this sequence is a man between 18 and 35 years old who had mild COVID-19 (a few samples of this study predate the infection). Cell type and time point are not known. CDR3 sequence (DNA): TGTGCCAGCAGCCCTCCAAGTGGAAAGACCCAGTACTTC. This codes for CASSPPSGKTQYF.